The entry below describes one T cell receptor (beta chain). Its antigen is currently not known. No base quality values were provided; no much bigger clone lies one nucleotide off. The immunoSEQ multiplex PCR, with forward primers for 54 TRBV segments and reverse primers for 13 TRBJ segments, was used to amplify TCRB CDR3 regions. Deep resolution, with a target of 190,000 or so T cell genomes, was applied to the sequencing of pre-culture CD4+ samples. Sequencing of the amplicons on an Illumina HiSeq System generated 87 bp reads spanning the CDR3. In the authors' own workflow: Reads were corrected for PCR and sequencing errors, and CDR3 regions were defined by alignment to IMGT reference sequences. Synthetic template pools were used to estimate the numbers of templates and unique rearrangements. Clonality was computed by subtracting Pielou's evenness from 1. Richness was estimated with the Daley-Smith estimator. Repertoire overlap was measured with Morisita's index. Clones found in cultured samples but undetected in the pre-culture repertoire of the corresponding donor were defined as low-abundance clones. TCRdb stores this immuneACCESS table with in-frame sequences only. Part of the clones is absent; in the studies checked, under half of the shortfall reflects unresolved V genes, and no reason is known for the rest. V, J and clone size derive from that table, while D and trimming were established from the DNA sequence. Here the sample has over 100,000 clones; around 92% occur a single time. The top ten constitute about 0.27% of the sample.

Untouched CD4+ T cells were isolated from Ficoll-separated PBMC through negative selection with magnetic beads, and an average purity of roughly 98% was reached. Untouched CD4+ T cells were isolated from Ficoll-separated PBMC with magnetic beads, reaching approximately 98% purity with negligible CD8+ contamination. Peripheral blood mononuclear cells were supplied by the buffy coats of a few healthy blood donors, who served as the study donors. CMV seronegative status was shared by all three donors. Genomic DNA was extracted with the DNeasy Blood & Tissue Kit. TCRB sequencing was performed on genomic DNA from sorted CD137+CD4+ cells and pre-culture CD4+ baseline samples from each subject. The CDR3 starts with the cysteine, ends with the phenylalanine, and has 14 residues. Solely the CDR3 DNA is kept, with 42 bases framed from the first base. Per the germline V gene, MNHNS is the CDR1 and SASEGT is the CDR2. V is cut by 5 bases and J by 1 base, and the space between the germline ends is 10 bases.

This entry is derived from a study of T cell repertoires and HLA-DP antigens (dated by TCRdb to the late 2010s). With regard to the full study: The study used an in vitro model of CD4+ T cell alloreactivity in which transduced HeLa cells presented allogeneic HLA-DP. The three donors, two male and one female, ranged from the 18-to-29 to the 60-to-69 age band. The two alloantigens modelled structurally similar versus dissimilar alloantigens, differing from self at one and ten to eleven peptide-binding groove amino acids, respectively. On average, approximately 200 ng of DNA went in for sorted CD137+CD4+ samples, versus roughly 1,300 ng for pre-culture CD4+ samples. Points the paper makes about the study in general: Separate analysis of naive and memory CD4+ repertoires was not performed. Limitations were identified as the inclusion of only three donors, the use of a non-physiological HeLa antigen-presenting system, and the use of total CD4+ responder cells. Sorted CD137+ cells showed similar clonality against both alloantigens, at 0.35 to 0.4, which was much higher than the approximately 0.038 seen in pre-culture samples. Average cumulative frequency of clones undetected before culture was around 36% against one allele and approximately 55% against the other.

This TCR derives from a woman younger than 35 in good health and CMV-seronegative. The chain couples TRBV6-1 to TRBJ2-3; tentative D gene TRBD1, with 5 bases matching. The sequenced material came from CD4+ T cells from PBMCs. The bases read TGTGCCAGCAGTAAACAGGCCCGCACAGATACGCAGTATTTT. It is translated as CASSKQARTDTQYF.